What follows describes a single TCR beta chain. The antigen is undetermined. Per the germline V gene, CDR1 is SGDLS and CDR2 is YYNGEE. The length of the CDR3 is 15 residues. V lost 2 bases and J lost 2; bases outside the gene matches: 6. The sample originates from a study of vaccination effects on CD4 cells after COVID-19. Only in-frame clones appear in the TCRdb table, and some are missing; sequencing was by immunoSEQ multiplex PCR. The table lists 50,000 to 65,000 clones, over 80% of them singletons. Broader study findings: Infection- and vaccine-induced clones contracted markedly late after vaccination.

Peptide-pool stimulation followed by sequencing identified expanded antigen-specific CD4+ clonotypes in the ViraFEST assay. The culture ran for about eleven days before CD4+ T cells were isolated. All vaccine recipients tested negative for nucleocapsid antibodies and had never contracted SARS-CoV-2 infection. The sample in question was CD4+ T cells from PBMCs cultured with HCoV-229E spike peptides, obtained before COVID-19 vaccination. The chain joins TRBV9 to TRBJ2-5, with 7 bases that match TRBD1. The sequence was collected from a human donor who received a COVID-19 vaccine. The CDR3 DNA sequence: TGTGCCAGCAGCGTGATGTCAGGGGGTCAAGAGACCCAGTACTTC. This gives the protein CASSVMSGGQETQYF.